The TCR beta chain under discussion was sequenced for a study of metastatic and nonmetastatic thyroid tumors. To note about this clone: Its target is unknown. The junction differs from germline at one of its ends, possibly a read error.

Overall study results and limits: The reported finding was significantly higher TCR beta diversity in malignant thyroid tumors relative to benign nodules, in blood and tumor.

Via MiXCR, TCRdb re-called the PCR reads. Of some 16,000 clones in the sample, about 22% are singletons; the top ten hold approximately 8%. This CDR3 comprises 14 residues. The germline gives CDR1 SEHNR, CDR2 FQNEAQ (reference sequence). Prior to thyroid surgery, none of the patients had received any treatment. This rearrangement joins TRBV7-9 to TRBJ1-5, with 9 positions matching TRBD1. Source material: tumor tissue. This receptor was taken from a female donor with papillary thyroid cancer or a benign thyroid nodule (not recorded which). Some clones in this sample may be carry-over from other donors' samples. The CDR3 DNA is TGTGCCAGCAGCTCCTGGACAGGGGTGCAGCCCCATCATTTT. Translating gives CASSSWTGVQPHHF.